Below, one T cell receptor (beta chain) is given with its context. The antigen remains undetermined. This sample is part of a study of T cells in narcolepsy. Study overall: Donors had narcolepsy type 1 or type 2, or were healthy controls.

The trim removed 5 bases at V and 5 bases at J, leaving 6 bases unmatched. This CDR3 has 15 residues. In germline, CDR1 is LNHDA, CDR2 SQIVND (reference sequence). Notes on the study in general: Autoreactive clonotypes reportedly recurred in blood of same and different patients, not controls. Comparing one patient's CSF and blood CD4+ clonotypes highlighted HCRT- and TRIB2-specific autoreactive clonotypes. Autoreactive clone sequences were missing from some blood memory CD4+ repertoires.

The table came from immunoSEQ multiplex PCR; TCRdb's copy has only in-frame clones and leaves some out. The repertoire includes around 34,000 clones, 60% to 85% of them detected once, and less than 5% sits in the top ten. The source material was memory (CD45RA-) CD4+ T cells from blood. This rearrangement joins TRBV19 to TRBJ2-4; 10 bases are shared with TRBD1. The sequence came from a human donor in good health. The CDR3 is CASSLPGQGENIQYF. DNA for the CDR3: TGTGCCAGTAGTTTGCCTGGACAGGGGGAAAACATTCAGTACTTC. Looking up the rest from reference TRBV19 and TRBJ2-4 gives the full variable domain: DGGITQSPKYLFRKEGQNVTLSCEQNLNHDAMYWYRQDPGQGLRLIYYSQIVNDFQKGDIAEGYSVSREKKESFPLTVTSAQKNPTAFYLCASSLPGQGENIQYFGAGTRLSVL.